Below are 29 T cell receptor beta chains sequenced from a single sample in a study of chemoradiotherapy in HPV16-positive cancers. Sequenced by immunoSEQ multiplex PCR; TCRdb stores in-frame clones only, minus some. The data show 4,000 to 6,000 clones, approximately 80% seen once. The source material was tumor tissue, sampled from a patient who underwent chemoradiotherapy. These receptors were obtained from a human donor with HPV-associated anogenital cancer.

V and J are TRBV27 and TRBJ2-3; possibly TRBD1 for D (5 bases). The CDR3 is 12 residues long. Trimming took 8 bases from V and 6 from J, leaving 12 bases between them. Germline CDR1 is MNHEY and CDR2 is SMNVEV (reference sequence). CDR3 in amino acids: CASAGASDTQYF. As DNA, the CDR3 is TGTGCCAGCGCTGGGGCCTCGGATACGCAGTATTTT.

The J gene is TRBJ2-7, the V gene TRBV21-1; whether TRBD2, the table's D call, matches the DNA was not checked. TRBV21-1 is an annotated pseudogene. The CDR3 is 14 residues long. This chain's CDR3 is CASSTPGLGYEQYF. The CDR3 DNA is TGTGCCAGCAGCACCCCCGGACTAGGGTACGAGCAGTACTTC.

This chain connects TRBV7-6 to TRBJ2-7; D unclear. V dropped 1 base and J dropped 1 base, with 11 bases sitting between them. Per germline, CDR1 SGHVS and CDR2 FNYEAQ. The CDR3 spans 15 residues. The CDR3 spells CASSLGGGASYEQYF. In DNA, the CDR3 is TGTGCCAGCAGCTTAGGCGGTGGTGCGTCCTACGAGCAGTACTTC.

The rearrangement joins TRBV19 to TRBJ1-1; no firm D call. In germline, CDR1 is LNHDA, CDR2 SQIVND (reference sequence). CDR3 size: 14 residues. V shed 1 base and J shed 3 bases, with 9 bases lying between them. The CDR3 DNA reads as TGTGCCAGTAGTATAGTGCGGCGAGACACTGAAGCTTTCTTT. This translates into CASSIVRRDTEAFF.

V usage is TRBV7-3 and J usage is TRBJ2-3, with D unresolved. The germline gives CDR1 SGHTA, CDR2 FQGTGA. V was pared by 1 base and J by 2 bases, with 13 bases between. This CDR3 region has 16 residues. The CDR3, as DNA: TGTGCCAGCAGCTTAAACCCCCCCGGGTCCACAGATACGCAGTATTTT. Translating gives CASSLNPPGSTDTQYF.

In nucleotides, the CDR3 is TGTGCCAGCTCACCCGACCTAGCCAAAAACATTCAGTACTTC. It translates to CASSPDLAKNIQYF. The J gene is TRBJ2-4, the V gene TRBV18, with unresolved D. CDR1 KGHSH and CDR2 LQKENI come from the germline V gene. The CDR3 runs to 14 residues. Trimming removed 3 bases from V and 0 bases from J, with 6 bases in between. The full variable domain, its missing parts supplied by reference TRBV18 and TRBJ2-4, is NAGVMQNPRHLVRRRGQEARLRCSPMKGHSHVYWYRQLPEEGLKFMVYLQKENIIDESGMPKERFSAEFPKEGPSILRIQQVVRGDSAAYFCASSPDLAKNIQYFGAGTRLSVL.

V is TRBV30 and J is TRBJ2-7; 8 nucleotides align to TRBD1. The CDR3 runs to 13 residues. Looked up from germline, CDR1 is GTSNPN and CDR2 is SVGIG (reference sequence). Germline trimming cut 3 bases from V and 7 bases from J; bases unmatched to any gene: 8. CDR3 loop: CAWSLQGAGEQYF. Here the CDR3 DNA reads TGTGCCTGGAGCCTCCAGGGGGCGGGAGAGCAGTACTTC.

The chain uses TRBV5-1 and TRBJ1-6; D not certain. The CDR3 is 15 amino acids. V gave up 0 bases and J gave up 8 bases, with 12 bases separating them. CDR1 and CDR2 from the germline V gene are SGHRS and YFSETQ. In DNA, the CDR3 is TGCGCCAGCAGCTTGGCCGGGCGTTTTGATTCACCCCTCCACTTT. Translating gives CASSLAGRFDSPLHF.

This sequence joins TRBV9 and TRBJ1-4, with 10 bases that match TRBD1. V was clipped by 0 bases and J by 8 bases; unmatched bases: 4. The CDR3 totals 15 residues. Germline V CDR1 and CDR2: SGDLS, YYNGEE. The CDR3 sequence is CASSVVGTGDEKLFF. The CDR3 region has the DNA TGTGCCAGCAGCGTAGTCGGGACAGGGGACGAAAAACTGTTTTTT.

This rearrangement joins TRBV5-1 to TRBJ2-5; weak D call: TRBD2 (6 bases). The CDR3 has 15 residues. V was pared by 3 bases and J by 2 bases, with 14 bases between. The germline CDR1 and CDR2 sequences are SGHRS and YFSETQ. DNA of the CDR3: TGCGCCAGCAGCTACGTGGGGGGATGGCAAGAGACCCAGTACTTC. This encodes CASSYVGGWQETQYF.

The DNA of the CDR3 is TGTGCCAGCAGCTTAGAAAGCGGGAGCTCCTACGAGCAGTACTTC. This encodes CASSLESGSSYEQYF. V usage is TRBV7-2 and J usage is TRBJ2-7, with 8 bases lining up with TRBD2. Unmatched junction bases numbered 2, after V lost 1 base and J lost 0 bases. The CDR3 is made up of 15 amino acids. Per germline, CDR1 SGHTA and CDR2 FQGNSA.

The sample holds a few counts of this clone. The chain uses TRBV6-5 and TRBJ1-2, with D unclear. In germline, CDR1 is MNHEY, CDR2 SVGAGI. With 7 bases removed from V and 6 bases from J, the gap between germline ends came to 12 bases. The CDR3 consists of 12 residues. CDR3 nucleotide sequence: TGTGCCAGCACCTCCCTAAGGAATGGCTACACCTTC. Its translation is CASTSLRNGYTF.

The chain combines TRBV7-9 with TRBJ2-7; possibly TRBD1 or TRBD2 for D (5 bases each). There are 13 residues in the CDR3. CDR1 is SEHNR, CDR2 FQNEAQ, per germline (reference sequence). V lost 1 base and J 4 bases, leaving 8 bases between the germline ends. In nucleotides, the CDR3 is TGTGCCAGCAGCTTAGGAGGGGTTTACGAGCAGTACTTC. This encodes CASSLGGVYEQYF.

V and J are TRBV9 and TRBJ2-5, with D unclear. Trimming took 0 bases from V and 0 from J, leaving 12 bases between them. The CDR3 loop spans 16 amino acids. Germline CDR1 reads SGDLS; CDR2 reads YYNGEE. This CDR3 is CASSVALELDQETQYF. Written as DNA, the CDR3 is TGTGCCAGCAGCGTAGCTCTCGAATTGGACCAAGAGACCCAGTACTTC.

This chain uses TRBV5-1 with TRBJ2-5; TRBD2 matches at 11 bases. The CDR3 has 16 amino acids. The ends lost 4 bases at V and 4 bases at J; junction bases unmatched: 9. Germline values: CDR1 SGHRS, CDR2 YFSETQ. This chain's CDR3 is CASSASGTSGLETQYF. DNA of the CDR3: TGCGCCAGCAGCGCCTCCGGGACTAGCGGACTAGAGACCCAGTACTTC. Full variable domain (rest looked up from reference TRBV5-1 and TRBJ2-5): KAGVTQTPRYLIKTRGQQVTLSCSPISGHRSVSWYQQTPGQGLQFLFEYFSETQRNKGNFPGRFSGRQFSNSRSEMNVSTLELGDSALYLCASSASGTSGLETQYFGPGTRLLVL.

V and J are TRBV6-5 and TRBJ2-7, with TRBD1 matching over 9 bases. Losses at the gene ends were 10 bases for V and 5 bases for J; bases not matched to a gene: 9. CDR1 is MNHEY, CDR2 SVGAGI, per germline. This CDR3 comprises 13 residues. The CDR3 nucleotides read TGTGCCACCCGAGGGACAGGGACCGACGAGCAGTACTTC. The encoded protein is CATRGTGTDEQYF.

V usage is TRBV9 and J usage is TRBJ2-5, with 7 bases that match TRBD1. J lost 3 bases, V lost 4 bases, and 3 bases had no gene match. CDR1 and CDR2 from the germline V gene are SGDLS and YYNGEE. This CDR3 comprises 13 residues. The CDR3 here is CASSLGQEETQYF. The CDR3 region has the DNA TGTGCCAGCAGCCTCGGACAGGAAGAGACCCAGTACTTC.

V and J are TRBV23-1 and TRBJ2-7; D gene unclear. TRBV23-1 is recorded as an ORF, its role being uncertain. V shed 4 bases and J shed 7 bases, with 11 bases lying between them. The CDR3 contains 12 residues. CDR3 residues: CASSPQCGEQYF. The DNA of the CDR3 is TGCGCCAGCAGTCCTCAATGTGGGGAGCAGTACTTC.

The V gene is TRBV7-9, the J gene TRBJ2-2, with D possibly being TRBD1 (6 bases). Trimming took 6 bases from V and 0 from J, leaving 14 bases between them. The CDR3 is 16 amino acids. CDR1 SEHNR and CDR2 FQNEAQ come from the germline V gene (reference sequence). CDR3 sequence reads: CASSPQGSPNTGELFF. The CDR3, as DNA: TGTGCCAGCAGTCCGCAGGGGAGTCCGAACACCGGGGAGCTGTTTTTT. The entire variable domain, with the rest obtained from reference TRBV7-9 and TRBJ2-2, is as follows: DTGVSQNPRHKITKRGQNVTFRCDPISEHNRLYWYRQTLGQGPEFLTYFQNEAQLEKSRLLSDRFSAERPKGSFSTLEIQRTEQGDSAMYLCASSPQGSPNTGELFFGEGSRLTVL.

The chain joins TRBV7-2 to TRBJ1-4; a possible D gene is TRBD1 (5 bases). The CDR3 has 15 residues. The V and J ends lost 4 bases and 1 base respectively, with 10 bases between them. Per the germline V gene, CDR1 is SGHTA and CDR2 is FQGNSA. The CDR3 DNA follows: TGTGCCAGCAGCTCAAGACAGCTAACTAATGAAAAACTGTTTTTT. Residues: CASSSRQLTNEKLFF.

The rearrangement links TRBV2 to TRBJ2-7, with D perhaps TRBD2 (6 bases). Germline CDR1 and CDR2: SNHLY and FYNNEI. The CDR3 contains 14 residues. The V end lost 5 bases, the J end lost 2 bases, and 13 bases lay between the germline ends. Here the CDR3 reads CASSTGRITYEQYF. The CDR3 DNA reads TGTGCCAGCAGTACGGGGAGGATCACCTACGAGCAGTACTTC. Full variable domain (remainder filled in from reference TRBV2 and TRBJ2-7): EPEVTQTPSHQVTQMGQEVILRCVPISNHLYFYWYRQILGQKVEFLVSFYNNEISEKSEIFDDQFSVERPDGSNFTLKIRSTKLEDSAMYFCASSTGRITYEQYFGPGTRLTVT.

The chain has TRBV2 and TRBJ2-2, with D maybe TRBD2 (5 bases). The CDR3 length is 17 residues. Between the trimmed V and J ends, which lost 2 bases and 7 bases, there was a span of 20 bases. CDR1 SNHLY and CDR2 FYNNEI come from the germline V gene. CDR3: CASSERPTRSGGGELFF. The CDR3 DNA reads TGTGCCAGCAGTGAACGGCCTACCCGGAGTGGAGGCGGGGAGCTGTTTTTT.

The CDR3 coding sequence is TGTGCCAGCAGCTTAGAGGGCTTCTCCGAGCAGTACTTC. It codes for CASSLEGFSEQYF. V gene TRBV7-6 combines with J gene TRBJ2-7; D remains ambiguous. In germline, CDR1 is SGHVS, CDR2 FNYEAQ. V dropped 1 base and J dropped 6 bases, with 10 bases sitting between them. CDR3 length: 13 residues.

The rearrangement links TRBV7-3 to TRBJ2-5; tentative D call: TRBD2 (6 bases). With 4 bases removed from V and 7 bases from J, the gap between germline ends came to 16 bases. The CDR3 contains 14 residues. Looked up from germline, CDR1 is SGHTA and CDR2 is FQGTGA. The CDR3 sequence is CASSSDPSGGTQYF. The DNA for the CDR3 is TGTGCCAGCAGCTCGGACCCTTCCGGGGGGACCCAGTACTTC.

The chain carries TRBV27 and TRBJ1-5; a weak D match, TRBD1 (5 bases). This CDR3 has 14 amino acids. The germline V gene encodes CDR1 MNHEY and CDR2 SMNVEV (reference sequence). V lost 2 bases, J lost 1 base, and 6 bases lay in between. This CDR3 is CASSLEGSNQPQHF. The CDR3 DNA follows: TGTGCCAGCAGTTTAGAGGGGAGCAATCAGCCCCAGCATTTT.

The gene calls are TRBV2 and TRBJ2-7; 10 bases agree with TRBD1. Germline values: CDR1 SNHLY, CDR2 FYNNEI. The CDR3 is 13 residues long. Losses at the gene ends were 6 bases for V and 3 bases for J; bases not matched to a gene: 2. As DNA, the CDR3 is TGTGCCAGCAGGAGGACAGGGGGCTACGAGCAGTACTTC. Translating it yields CASRRTGGYEQYF.

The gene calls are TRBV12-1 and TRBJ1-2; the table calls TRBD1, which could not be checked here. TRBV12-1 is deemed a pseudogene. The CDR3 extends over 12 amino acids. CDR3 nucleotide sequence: TGTGCCAGCATGGGGCCCCTTTATGGCTACACCTTC. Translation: CASMGPLYGYTF.

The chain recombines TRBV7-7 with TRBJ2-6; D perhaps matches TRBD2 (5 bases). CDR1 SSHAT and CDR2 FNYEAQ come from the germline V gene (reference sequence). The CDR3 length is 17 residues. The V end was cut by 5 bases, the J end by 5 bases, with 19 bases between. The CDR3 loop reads CASSKIAPQSRANVLTF. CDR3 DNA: TGTGCCAGCAGCAAAATAGCGCCACAAAGTCGGGCCAACGTCCTGACTTTC.

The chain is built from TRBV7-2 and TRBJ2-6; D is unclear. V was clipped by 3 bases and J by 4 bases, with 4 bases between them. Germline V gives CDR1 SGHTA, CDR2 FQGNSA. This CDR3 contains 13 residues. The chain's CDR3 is CASSFFGANVLTF. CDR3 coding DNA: TGTGCCAGCAGCTTCTTCGGGGCCAACGTCCTGACTTTC.